This T cell receptor beta chain was sequenced in a study of blood T cell repertoires in COVID-19. Trimming removed 6 bases from V and 8 bases from J; junction bases left unmatched: 12. This CDR3 spans 14 amino acids. Germline loops: CDR1 MNHEY, CDR2 SVGAGI. Participants were aged roughly 18 to 95 years, lived in around 22 US areas, and enrolled virtually. Grouping used clinical history reported by participants in a survey and questionnaire. Either two negative PCRs, clearance, or symptom resolution qualified Cohort 3 donors as recovered. Assay used: immunoSEQ multiplex PCR; TCRdb lists only in-frame clones, some missing. The table has about 130,000 clones, 75% to 90% seen once; the top ten hold about 2.5%.

The clonotype was recovered from a woman aged 45-59 years who had recovered from COVID-19. Sequencing was done on a sample of PBMCs or T cells enriched from blood (not recorded which). The gene calls are TRBV6-5 and TRBJ1-2; 7 bases align to TRBD1. CDR3 DNA: TGTGCCAGCAGCCAAAAAGGGGGCGCAGTCGGCTACACCTTC. Protein product: CASSQKGGAVGYTF.